The 11 T cell receptor beta chains in this list originate from one sample, sequenced in a study of blood T cell repertoires in COVID-19. Repertoires were generated with immunoSEQ multiplex PCR, while TCRdb's copy carries only in-frame clones and drops some. The sample includes 90,000 to 120,000 clones, 88% of them seen just once. Specimen: peripheral blood. These receptors were taken from a man aged 50-60 years with active or convalescent COVID-19.

This clone showed up just once. The rearrangement links TRBV6-6 to TRBJ1-1; D is perhaps TRBD1 (5 bases). The CDR3 has 15 amino acids. Trimming pared 0 bases from V and 0 bases from J, leaving 8 bases between. Germline V lookup: CDR1 MNHNY, CDR2 SVGAGI (reference sequence). The CDR3 region has the DNA TGTGCCAGCAGTTACTCTGACAGTATGAACACTGAAGCTTTCTTT. Protein sequence: CASSYSDSMNTEAFF.

The chain joins TRBV5-4 to TRBJ1-2, with D perhaps matching TRBD1 (6 bases). The CDR3 totals 16 residues. Trimming stripped 4 bases from V and 8 bases from J, with 24 bases between. The germline CDR1 and CDR2 sequences are SGHNT and YYREEE (reference sequence). CDR3 bases: TGTGCCAGCAGCCCCTCGGGCGGGGGCCCCCTGGGGGGCTACACCTTC. Its protein is CASSPSGGGPLGGYTF.

The chain links TRBV7-9 to TRBJ1-1; TRBD1 matches 7 bases. Trimming at V came to 5 bases and at J to 5 bases, leaving 8 bases not matched to a gene. Germline lookup yields CDR1 SEHNR and CDR2 FQNEAQ (reference sequence). This CDR3 spans 14 amino acids. CDR3 nucleotide sequence: TGTGCCAGCAGCCTGTGGACAGGAAATACTGAAGCTTTCTTT. Translated, it gives CASSLWTGNTEAFF.

The V and J genes are TRBV9 and TRBJ2-7; D is possibly TRBD1 (6 bases). The CDR3 contains 15 residues. V lost 0 bases and J lost 4, with 14 bases in between. CDR1 and CDR2 (germline): SGDLS, YYNGEE. The CDR3 DNA follows: TGTGCCAGCAGCGTAGCCCCGGACAGCGTATACGAGCAGTACTTC. Translating gives CASSVAPDSVYEQYF.

J is TRBJ2-2 and V is TRBV19, with D possibly being TRBD1 (5 bases). The ends were cut back, 3 bases at V and 4 bases at J, with 9 bases in the middle. This CDR3 region has 14 residues. Germline V gene lookup returns CDR1 LNHDA and CDR2 SQIVND (reference sequence). CDR3 protein: CASSIQGSTGELFF. Written as DNA, the CDR3 is TGTGCCAGTAGTATTCAGGGTAGCACCGGGGAGCTGTTTTTT.

The chain employs TRBV2 and TRBJ2-1, with TRBD2 matching over 13 bases. The germline V gene encodes CDR1 SNHLY and CDR2 FYNNEI. The ends lost 7 bases at V and 6 bases at J; junction bases unmatched: 3. This CDR3 region has 14 residues. The CDR3 is CASKGLAGVNEQFF. The CDR3 nucleotides read TGTGCCAGCAAAGGACTAGCGGGAGTCAATGAGCAGTTCTTC.

This clone is categorized as medium-sized. The rearrangement links TRBV27 to TRBJ2-1, with 7 bases fitting TRBD2. V lost 0 bases to trimming and J lost 10 bases; unmatched junction nucleotides: 9. Germline CDR1 reads MNHEY; CDR2 reads SMNVEV (reference sequence). The length of the CDR3 is 15 residues. The CDR3 here is CASSLSHPAGEEQFF. The CDR3 DNA follows: TGTGCCAGCAGTTTATCCCACCCCGCGGGGGAGGAGCAGTTCTTC.

The chain combines TRBV6-2 or TRBV6-3 with TRBJ2-1; perhaps TRBD2 as D (5 bases). Deletions cut 2 bases from V and 8 bases from J, with 16 bases between. Per the germline V gene, CDR1 is MNHEY and CDR2 is SVGEGT. This CDR3 spans 15 amino acids. CDR3: CASSYEVGAVDEQFF. CDR3 coding DNA: TGTGCCAGCAGTTACGAGGTGGGAGCCGTTGATGAGCAGTTCTTC.

There are a few counts of this clone. This chain links TRBV11-2 with TRBJ2-7; D is undetermined. Per the germline V gene, CDR1 is SGHAT and CDR2 is FQNNGV. The CDR3 totals 11 residues. V was pared by 8 bases and J by 6 bases, with 11 bases between. The CDR3 protein is CASAAIREQYF. The CDR3 region has the DNA TGTGCCAGCGCCGCGATCCGCGAGCAGTACTTC.

The J gene is TRBJ1-6, the V gene TRBV5-4; D possibly corresponds to TRBD1 (5 bases). The CDR3 has 15 residues. Germline loops: CDR1 SGHNT, CDR2 YYREEE (reference sequence). Trimming removed 0 bases at V and 10 bases at J, with 14 bases between. The chain's CDR3 is CASSLGVREASPLHF. CDR3 nucleotide sequence: TGTGCCAGCAGCTTGGGGGTCAGGGAGGCCTCACCCCTCCACTTT.

The chain recombines TRBV7-9 with TRBJ2-7; 7 nucleotides agree with TRBD1. The CDR3 runs to 14 residues. Trimming took 5 bases from V and 0 from J; bases not matched to a gene: 4. In germline, CDR1 is SEHNR, CDR2 FQNEAQ (reference sequence). DNA for the CDR3: TGTGCCAGCAGCCTGGACAGGAGCTCCTACGAGCAGTACTTC. Protein product: CASSLDRSSYEQYF.